Following are 17 T cell receptor beta chains from one sample sequenced in a study of blood T cells in healthy people across ages (dated by TCRdb to about 2015). Libraries were prepared through 5' RACE. Sequencer: Illumina HiSeq 2500. The second PCR ran for about 7 to 11 cycles and used a J-beta primer mix along with a sample-barcoded 5' primer. The raw public data were reprocessed by TCRdb itself: fastp quality trimming at Q25, MiXCR clonotype calling, in-frame beta chains only. For every CDR3 protein sequence, its rows merge into one entry that carries the most common genes and DNA. Across this sample there are 790,000 or so distinct CDR3 sequences, with around half seen only once. Around 18% of the sample goes to the ten largest clones. The specimen sequenced was blood. Receptors originate from a man at least 80 years old in good health.

The chain uses TRBV7-2 and TRBJ2-1, with D possibly being TRBD1 (5 bases). This CDR3 has 13 amino acids. Trimming pared 2 bases from V and 12 bases from J, leaving 14 bases between. Germline lookup yields CDR1 SGHTA and CDR2 FQGNSA. DNA of the CDR3: TGTGCCAGCAGCTTACCAGGGCAGGTAGGGCAGTTCTTC. It specifies CASSLPGQVGQFF.

This rearrangement joins TRBV6-6 to TRBJ2-1; the match to TRBD2 covers 9 bases. The CDR3 covers 14 residues. CDR1 is MNHNY, CDR2 SVGAGI, per germline (reference sequence). Germline trimming cut 1 base from V and 5 bases from J; bases unmatched to any gene: 0. This chain's CDR3 is CASSYLAGDNEQFF. The CDR3 nucleotides read TGTGCCAGCAGTTACTTAGCGGGGGACAATGAGCAGTTCTTC.

The chain links TRBV27 to TRBJ2-1, with TRBD2 matching 9 bases. CDR1 is MNHEY and CDR2 is SMNVEV in the germline V gene (reference sequence). The CDR3 is 15 residues long. J was trimmed by 2 bases and V by 6 bases; bases with no gene match: 5. The CDR3 DNA reads as TGTGCCAGCAGAATAGCGGGAGCGGCCTACAATGAGCAGTTCTTC. Translation gives CASRIAGAAYNEQFF.

The chain uses TRBV11-2 and TRBJ1-1, with a weak D call TRBD1 (5 bases). The CDR3 contains 16 residues. V shed 4 bases and J shed 5 bases, with 20 bases lying between them. Germline values: CDR1 SGHAT, CDR2 FQNNGV. The CDR3 is CASSSDRQTGATEAFF. CDR3 nucleotide sequence: TGTGCCAGCAGCTCCGATCGACAGACCGGTGCGACTGAAGCTTTCTTT. Combining the CDR3 with reference TRBV11-2 and TRBJ1-1 gives the whole variable domain EAGVAQSPRYKIIEKRQSVAFWCNPISGHATLYWYQQILGQGPKLLIQFQNNGVVDDSQLPKDRFSAERLKGVDSTLKIQPAKLEDSAVYLCASSSDRQTGATEAFFGQGTRLTVV.

The chain is built from TRBV12-3 or TRBV12-4 and TRBJ2-7, with TRBD2 matching over 9 bases. This CDR3 is 15 amino acids long. Trimming took 4 bases from V and 1 from J; bases not matched to a gene: 5. The CDR3 coding sequence is TGTGCCAGCAGTTCAAGACTAGCGGTGTCCTACGAGCAGTACTTC. Protein sequence: CASSSRLAVSYEQYF.

This clonotype came up a few times. The gene calls are TRBV20-1 and TRBJ1-5; D uncertain. The length of the CDR3 is 12 residues. Germline CDR1 reads DFQATT; CDR2 reads SNEGSKA (reference sequence). V shed 3 bases and J shed 5 bases, with 8 bases lying between them. The CDR3 spells CSASDGHQPQHF. CDR3 DNA: TGCAGTGCTAGCGATGGGCATCAGCCCCAGCATTTT.

CDR3 region: CASSVTGARAPQHF. For the CDR3, the DNA is TGTGCCAGCAGTGTTACAGGGGCGCGAGCGCCCCAGCATTTT. The chain employs TRBV25-1 and TRBJ1-5; 7 nucleotides match TRBD1. Germline V gene data show CDR1 as MGHDK and CDR2 as SYGVNS. V was clipped by 4 bases and J by 9 bases; unmatched bases: 9. The CDR3 has 14 residues.

The sample holds many counts of this clonotype. The rearrangement uses TRBV7-2 and TRBJ2-1, with D hard to call. V lost 4 bases, J lost 9 bases, and 16 bases lay in between. Germline CDR1 reads SGHTA; CDR2 reads FQGNSA. The CDR3 length is 14 residues. This CDR3 reads CASSSTPAQAEQFF. CDR3 nucleotides: TGTGCCAGCAGCTCCACTCCAGCCCAAGCTGAGCAGTTCTTC.

The genes are TRBV2 and TRBJ2-4; 12 bases match TRBD2. CDR3 length equals 14 residues. J was trimmed by 13 bases and V by 10 bases; bases with no gene match: 14. The germline V gene encodes CDR1 SNHLY and CDR2 FYNNEI. CDR3 loop: CAIGLAGRQGKQYF. Written as DNA, the CDR3 is TGTGCCATAGGACTAGCGGGACGCCAGGGGAAGCAGTACTTC.

Many counts were recorded for this clonotype. The V gene is TRBV12-3 or TRBV12-4, the J gene TRBJ2-3; 9 nucleotides agree with TRBD2. V gave up 3 bases and J gave up 6 bases; unmatched junction bases: 4. The CDR3 extends over 14 amino acids. The CDR3 DNA sequence: TGTGCCAGCAGTTTTGGCGGGAGGGCCGATACGCAGTATTTT. It specifies CASSFGGRADTQYF.

This clonotype appeared a few times. V gene TRBV30 combines with J gene TRBJ2-1; no reliable D call. Trimming cost V 1 base and J 0 bases, with 10 bases left between them. This CDR3 region has 15 residues. Germline-derived CDR1 and CDR2 are GTSNPN and SVGIG (reference sequence). CDR3: CAWSGRMDSYNEQFF. In DNA, the CDR3 is TGTGCCTGGAGTGGCAGGATGGACTCCTACAATGAGCAGTTCTTC. Together with reference TRBV30 and TRBJ2-1, the CDR3 gives the full variable domain: SQTIHQWPATLVQPVGSPLSLECTVEGTSNPNLYWYRQAAGRGLQLLFYSVGIGQISSEVPQNLSASRPQDRQFILSSKKLLLSDSGFYLCAWSGRMDSYNEQFFGPGTRLTVL.

As concerns this clonotype: A read error may account for a junction end that differs from germline. This chain connects TRBV27 to TRBJ1-4; 7 bases line up with TRBD1. The CDR3 contains 14 residues. CDR1 MNHEY and CDR2 SMNVEV come from the germline V gene (reference sequence). In nucleotides, the CDR3 is TGTGCCGGCAGAAGACAGGGCGGAGGGGAAAAACTGTTTTTT. This codes for CAGRRQGGGEKLFF. Full variable domain (outside the CDR3, taken from reference TRBV27 and TRBJ1-4): EAQVTQNPRYLITVTGKKLTVTCSQNMNHEYMSWYRQDPGLGLRQIYYSMNVEVTDKGDVPEGYKVSRKEKRNFPLILESPSPNQTSLYFCAGRRQGGGEKLFFGSGTQLSVL.

The rearrangement links TRBV30 to TRBJ2-3; D is uncertain. The CDR3 has 10 amino acids. The V gene's germline CDR1 is GTSNPN and CDR2 SVGIG (reference sequence). V was pared by 3 bases and J by 5 bases, with 3 bases between. CDR3 nucleotide sequence: TGTGCCTGGAGACGAGATACGCAGTATTTT. This encodes CAWRRDTQYF.

The V gene is TRBV5-1, the J gene TRBJ2-7; D gene uncertain. Germline V gene data show CDR1 as SGHRS and CDR2 as YFSETQ. The CDR3 consists of 15 residues. The germline V and J ends were trimmed by 0 bases and 0 bases, with 10 bases remaining between them. The CDR3 region is CASSLESESSYEQYF. CDR3 sequence (DNA): TGCGCCAGCAGCTTGGAGTCGGAAAGCTCCTACGAGCAGTACTTC.

This clonotype was seen at least ten times. In DNA, the CDR3 is TGCGCCAGCAGCTTGGCCGGACCGTACTCCTACAATGAGCAGTACTTC. This codes for CASSLAGPYSYNEQYF. The chain carries TRBV5-1 and TRBJ2-1; unclear D gene. The DNA end is more similar to TRBJ2-7, so the J call may be wrong. Germline CDR1 is SGHRS and CDR2 is YFSETQ. This CDR3 comprises 16 residues.

This clonotype was counted a few times. The chain has TRBV10-3 and TRBJ2-7; 9 bases map to TRBD1. The V gene's germline CDR1 is ENHRY and CDR2 SYGVKD. The CDR3 is 13 residues long. Unmatched junction bases numbered 8, after V lost 11 bases and J lost 3 bases. CDR3 region: CAAQGDRDYEQYF. As DNA, the CDR3 is TGTGCCGCTCAGGGGGACAGGGACTACGAGCAGTACTTC.

The V gene is TRBV28, the J gene TRBJ2-7; D unclear. TRBJ2-5 matches the DNA end more closely, so the J call is doubtful. CDR3 length: 11 amino acids. The germline CDR1 and CDR2 sequences are MDHEN and SYDVKM. The CDR3 DNA reads TGTGCCAGCAGTTTTGAGCAGACCCAGTACTTC. It translates to CASSFEQTQYF.